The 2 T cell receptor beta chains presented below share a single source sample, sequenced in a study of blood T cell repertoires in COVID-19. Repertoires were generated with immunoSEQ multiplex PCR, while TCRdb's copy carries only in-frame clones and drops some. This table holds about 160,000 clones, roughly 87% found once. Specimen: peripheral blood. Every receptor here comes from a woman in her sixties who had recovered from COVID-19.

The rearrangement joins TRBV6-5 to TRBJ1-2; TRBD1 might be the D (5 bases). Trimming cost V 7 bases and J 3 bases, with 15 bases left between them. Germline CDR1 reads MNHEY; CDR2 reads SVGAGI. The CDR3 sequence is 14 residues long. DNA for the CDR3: TGTGCCAGCAATTTAGCCGGACAAGACTATGGCTACACCTTC. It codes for CASNLAGQDYGYTF.

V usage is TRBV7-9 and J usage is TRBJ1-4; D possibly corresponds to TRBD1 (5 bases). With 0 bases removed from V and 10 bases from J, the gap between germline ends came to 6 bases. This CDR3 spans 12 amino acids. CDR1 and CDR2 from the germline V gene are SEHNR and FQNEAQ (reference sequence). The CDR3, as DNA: TGTGCCAGCAGCTTAGCGGGGGGAAAACTGTTTTTT. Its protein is CASSLAGGKLFF.